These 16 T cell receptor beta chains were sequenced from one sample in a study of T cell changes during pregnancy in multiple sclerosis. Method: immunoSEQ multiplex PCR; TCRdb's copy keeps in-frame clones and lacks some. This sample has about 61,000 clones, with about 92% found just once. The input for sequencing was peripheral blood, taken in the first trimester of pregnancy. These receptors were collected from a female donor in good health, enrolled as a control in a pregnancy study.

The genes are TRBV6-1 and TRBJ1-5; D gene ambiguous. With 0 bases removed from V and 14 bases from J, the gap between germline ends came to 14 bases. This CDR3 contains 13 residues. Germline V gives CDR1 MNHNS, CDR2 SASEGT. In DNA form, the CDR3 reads TGTGCCAGCAGTGAAGCAAGGAGGGCAAAGGAGCATTTT. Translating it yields CASSEARRAKEHF.

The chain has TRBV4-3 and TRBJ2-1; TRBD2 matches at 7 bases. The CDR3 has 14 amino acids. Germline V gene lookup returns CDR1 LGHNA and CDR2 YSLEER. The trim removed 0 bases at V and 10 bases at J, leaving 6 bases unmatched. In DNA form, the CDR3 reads TGCGCCAGCAGCCAAGAAGCTAGCGGAGGGGAGCAGTTCTTC. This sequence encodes CASSQEASGGEQFF.

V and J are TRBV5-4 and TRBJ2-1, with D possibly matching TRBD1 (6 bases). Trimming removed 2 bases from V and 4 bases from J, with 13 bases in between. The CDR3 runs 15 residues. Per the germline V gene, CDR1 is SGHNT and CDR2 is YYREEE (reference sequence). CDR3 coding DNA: TGTGCCAGCAGCTTTTCGACAGGTAGATACAATGAGCAGTTCTTC. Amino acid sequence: CASSFSTGRYNEQFF.

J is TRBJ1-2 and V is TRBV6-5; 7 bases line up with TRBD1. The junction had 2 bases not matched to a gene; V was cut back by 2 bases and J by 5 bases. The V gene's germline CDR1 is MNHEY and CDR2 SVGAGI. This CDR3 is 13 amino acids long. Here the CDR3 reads CASSYRDSYGYTF. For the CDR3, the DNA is TGTGCCAGCAGTTACCGGGACAGTTATGGCTACACCTTC.

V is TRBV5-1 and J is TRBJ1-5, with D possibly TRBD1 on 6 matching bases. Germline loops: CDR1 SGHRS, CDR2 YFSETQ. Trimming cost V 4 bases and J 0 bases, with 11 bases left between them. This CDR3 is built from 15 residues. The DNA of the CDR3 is TGCGCCAGCAGCCCCGGGACATATAGCAATCAGCCCCAGCATTTT. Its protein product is CASSPGTYSNQPQHF.

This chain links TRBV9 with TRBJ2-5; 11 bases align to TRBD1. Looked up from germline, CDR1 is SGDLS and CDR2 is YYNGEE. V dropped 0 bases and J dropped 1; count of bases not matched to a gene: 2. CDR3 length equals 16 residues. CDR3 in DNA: TGTGCCAGCAGCGTAGCTGGGACAGGGGGCCAAGAGACCCAGTACTTC. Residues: CASSVAGTGGQETQYF. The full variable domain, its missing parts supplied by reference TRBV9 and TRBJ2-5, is DSGVTQTPKHLITATGQRVTLRCSPRSGDLSVYWYQQSLDQGLQFLIQYYNGEERAKGNILERFSAQQFPDLHSELNLSSLELGDSALYFCASSVAGTGGQETQYFGPGTRLLVL.

DNA of the CDR3: TGCGCCAGCAGGGGACTAGCGAATCTACACGAGCAGTACTTC. It encodes CASRGLANLHEQYF. The rearrangement links TRBV5-1 to TRBJ2-7; TRBD2 matches at 10 bases. With V trimmed by 5 bases and J by 5 bases, 7 bases remained unmatched. Germline lookup yields CDR1 SGHRS and CDR2 YFSETQ. This CDR3 is 14 amino acids long. Using reference TRBV5-1 and TRBJ2-7 for the parts outside the CDR3, the full variable domain is KAGVTQTPRYLIKTRGQQVTLSCSPISGHRSVSWYQQTPGQGLQFLFEYFSETQRNKGNFPGRFSGRQFSNSRSEMNVSTLELGDSALYLCASRGLANLHEQYFGPGTRLTVT.

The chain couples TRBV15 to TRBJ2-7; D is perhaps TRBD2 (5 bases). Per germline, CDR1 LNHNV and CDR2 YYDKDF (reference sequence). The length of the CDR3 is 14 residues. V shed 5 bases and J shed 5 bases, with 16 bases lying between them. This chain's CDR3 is CATSEPPPGNEQYF. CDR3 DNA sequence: TGTGCCACCAGCGAACCCCCTCCGGGGAACGAGCAGTACTTC.

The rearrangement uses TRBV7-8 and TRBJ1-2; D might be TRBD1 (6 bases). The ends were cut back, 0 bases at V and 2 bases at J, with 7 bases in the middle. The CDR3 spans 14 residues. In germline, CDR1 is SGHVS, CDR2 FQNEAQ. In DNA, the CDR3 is TGTGCCAGCAGCTTAGCAACAGGGAACTATGGCTACACCTTC. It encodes CASSLATGNYGYTF.

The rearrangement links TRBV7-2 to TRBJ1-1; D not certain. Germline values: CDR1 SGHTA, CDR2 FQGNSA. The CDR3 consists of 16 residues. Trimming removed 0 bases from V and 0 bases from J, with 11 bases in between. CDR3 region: CASSLAPAGMNTEAFF. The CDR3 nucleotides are TGTGCCAGCAGCTTAGCCCCCGCGGGGATGAACACTGAAGCTTTCTTT.

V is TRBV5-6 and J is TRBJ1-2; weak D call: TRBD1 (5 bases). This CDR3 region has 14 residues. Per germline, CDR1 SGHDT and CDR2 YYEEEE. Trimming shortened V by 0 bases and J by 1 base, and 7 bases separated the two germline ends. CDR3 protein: CASSLGTLNYGYTF. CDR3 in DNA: TGTGCCAGCAGCTTGGGGACACTTAACTATGGCTACACCTTC.

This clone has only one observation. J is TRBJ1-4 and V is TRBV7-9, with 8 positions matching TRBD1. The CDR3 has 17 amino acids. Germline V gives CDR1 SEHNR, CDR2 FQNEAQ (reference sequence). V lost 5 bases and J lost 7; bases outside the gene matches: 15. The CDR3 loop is CASSPSGGQGAGEKLFF. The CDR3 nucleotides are TGTGCCAGCAGCCCCTCTGGCGGCCAGGGGGCTGGTGAAAAACTGTTTTTT.

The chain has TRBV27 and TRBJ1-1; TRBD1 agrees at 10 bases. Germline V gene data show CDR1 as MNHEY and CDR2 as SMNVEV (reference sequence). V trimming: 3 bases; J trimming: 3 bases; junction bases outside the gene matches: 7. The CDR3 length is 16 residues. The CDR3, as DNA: TGTGCCAGCAGTTTGTTGCCCGGGACAGGGGACACTGAAGCTTTCTTT. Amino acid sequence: CASSLLPGTGDTEAFF.

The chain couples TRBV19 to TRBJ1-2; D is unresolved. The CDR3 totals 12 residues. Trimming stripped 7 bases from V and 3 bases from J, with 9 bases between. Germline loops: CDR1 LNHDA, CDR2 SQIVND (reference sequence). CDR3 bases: TGTGCCAGTACGGCGGCTGACTATGGCTACACCTTC. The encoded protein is CASTAADYGYTF.

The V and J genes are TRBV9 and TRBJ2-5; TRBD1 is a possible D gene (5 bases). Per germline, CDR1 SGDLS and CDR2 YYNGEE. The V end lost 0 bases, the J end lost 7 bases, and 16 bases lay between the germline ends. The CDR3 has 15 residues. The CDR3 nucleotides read TGTGCCAGCAGCGTAGAGGGGCAGGGTACGGGGACCCAGTACTTC. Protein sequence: CASSVEGQGTGTQYF.

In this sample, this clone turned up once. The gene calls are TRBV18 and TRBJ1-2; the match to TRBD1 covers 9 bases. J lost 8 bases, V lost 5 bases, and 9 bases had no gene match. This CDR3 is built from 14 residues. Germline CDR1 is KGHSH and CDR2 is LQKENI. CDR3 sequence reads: CASSGTTGGEGYTF. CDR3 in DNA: TGTGCCAGCTCAGGGACAACAGGGGGCGAGGGCTACACCTTC.